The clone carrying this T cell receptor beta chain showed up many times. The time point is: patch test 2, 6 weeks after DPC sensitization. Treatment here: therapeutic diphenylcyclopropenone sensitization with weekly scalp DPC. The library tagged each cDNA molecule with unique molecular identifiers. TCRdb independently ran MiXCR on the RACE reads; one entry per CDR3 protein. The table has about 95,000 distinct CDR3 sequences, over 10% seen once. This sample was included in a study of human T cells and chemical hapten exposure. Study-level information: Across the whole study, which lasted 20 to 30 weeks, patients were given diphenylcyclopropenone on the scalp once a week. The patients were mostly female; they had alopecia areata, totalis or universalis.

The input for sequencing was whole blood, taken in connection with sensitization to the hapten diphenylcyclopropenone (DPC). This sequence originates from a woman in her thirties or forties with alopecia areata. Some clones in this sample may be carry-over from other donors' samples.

Here the CDR3 reads CASSPGGFPEAFF. The CDR3 DNA reads TGTGCCAGCAGCCCAGGGGGTTTCCCTGAAGCTTTCTTT. This chain uses TRBV6-6 with TRBJ1-1; 7 bases map to TRBD1. This CDR3 spans 13 amino acids. Germline values: CDR1 MNHNY, CDR2 SVGAGI (reference sequence). V lost 6 bases and J lost 6; bases outside the gene matches: 7.